These T cell receptor beta chains were read from a single sample in a study of Ad26.COV2.S vaccination and SARS-CoV-2 variants. The method was immunoSEQ multiplex PCR; TCRdb's version includes in-frame clones alone and lacks a portion of them. This sample has fewer than 900,000 clones; around 90% occur once, and the top ten carry about 1.5%. Here the sequenced sample was peripheral blood, taken in a trial of Ad26.COV2.S vaccine versus placebo. These receptor sequences come from a person between 18 and 59 years old who received the Ad26.COV2.S COVID-19 vaccine or a placebo. Both conserved end residues are part of each CDR3. The D gene is left open where the match is weak. Clone size, where shown, is once, few, many, or a class for clones that have expanded.

D gene,clone size,J gene,V gene,CDR3 length,CDR3 protein,CDR3 DNA
NA,NA,TRBJ1-2,TRBV4-2,19,CASSQDLIGNQILNYGYTF,TGTGCCAGCAGCCAAGATCTGATAGGGAACCAAATTCTTAACTATGGCTACACCTTC
TRBD2,NA,TRBJ2-1,TRBV3-1/TRBV3-2,17,CASSQATAGVGYNEQFF,TGTGCCAGCAGCCAAGCTACGGCGGGGGTAGGATACAATGAGCAGTTCTTC
TRBD1,NA,TRBJ1-1,TRBV7-2,13,CASSSGQDTEAFF,TGTGCCAGCAGCAGCGGACAGGACACTGAAGCTTTCTTT
NA,NA,TRBJ2-1,TRBV5-6,15,CASSLNRGGYNEQFF,TGTGCCAGCAGCCTCAACAGGGGGGGATACAATGAGCAGTTCTTC
NA,NA,TRBJ1-4,TRBV5-1,12,CASSYPGAELFF,TGCGCCAGCAGCTATCCAGGGGCTGAACTGTTTTTT
TRBD2,NA,TRBJ2-1,TRBV19,16,CASSIERGASYNEQFF,TGTGCCAGTAGTATTGAGCGGGGGGCTTCATACAATGAGCAGTTCTTC
TRBD2,NA,TRBJ2-1,TRBV10-3,15,CAISENSGGALEQFF,TGTGCCATCAGCGAAAATAGCGGGGGGGCGCTTGAGCAGTTCTTC
NA,NA,TRBJ1-3,TRBV9,17,CASSVGMDVFSGNTIYF,TGTGCCAGCAGCGTAGGTATGGACGTTTTCTCTGGAAACACCATATATTTT
NA,NA,TRBJ1-5,TRBV19,14,CASKLGQSNQPQHF,TGTGCCAGTAAACTCGGACAGAGCAATCAGCCCCAGCATTTT
NA,once,TRBJ2-2,TRBV5-4,16,CASSDGWIAATGELFF,TGTGCCAGCAGCGACGGATGGATAGCGGCGACCGGGGAGCTGTTTTTT
TRBD1,NA,TRBJ2-3,TRBV20-1,16,CSASSPGTASTDTQYF,TGCAGTGCTAGTAGCCCCGGGACAGCAAGCACAGATACGCAGTATTTT
NA,once,TRBJ1-1,TRBV19,15,CASRGRGGSGTEAFF,TGTGCCAGTAGGGGCCGGGGGGGGTCCGGCACTGAAGCTTTCTTT
NA,NA,TRBJ2-5,TRBV27,13,CASSLGAQETQYF,TGTGCCAGCAGTTTGGGAGCCCAAGAGACCCAGTACTTC
NA,NA,TRBJ1-4,TRBV6-5,13,CASRGRHNEKLFF,TGTGCCAGCAGGGGGCGTCATAATGAAAAACTGTTTTTT
NA,NA,TRBJ1-5,TRBV1,13,CTTRDLLAQPQHF,TGCACCACCCGGGACTTGTTGGCGCAGCCCCAGCATTTT
NA,many,TRBJ2-1,TRBV7-8,14,CASSSRTNLRRQFF,TGTGCCAGCAGCTCCAGGACGAACCTCCGGAGGCAGTTCTTC
TRBD2,NA,TRBJ2-2,TRBV7-9,13,CASSSAGAGELFF,TGTGCCAGCAGCTCTGCGGGAGCCGGGGAGCTGTTTTTT
NA,NA,TRBJ2-5,TRBV5-1,14,CASSLGSRGETQYF,TGCGCCAGCAGCTTGGGATCTCGAGGAGAGACCCAGTACTTC
NA,many,TRBJ1-1,TRBV5-1,13,CASSLGMNTEAFF,TGCGCCAGCAGCTTGGGTATGAACACTGAAGCTTTCTTT
NA,NA,TRBJ2-5,TRBV7-9,14,CASSLAHSSETQYF,TGTGCCAGCAGCTTAGCGCACTCTTCGGAGACCCAGTACTTC
NA,NA,TRBJ1-1,TRBV27,15,CASSPLVRWDTEAFF,TGTGCCAGCAGTCCGCTGGTCCGATGGGACACTGAAGCTTTCTTT
NA,NA,TRBJ1-1,TRBV19,14,CASSIGGQNTEAFF,TGTGCCAGTAGTATCGGGGGTCAGAACACTGAAGCTTTCTTT
NA,NA,TRBJ2-7,TRBV19,15,CASRASALGTYEQYF,TGTGCCAGTAGGGCTAGCGCGCTAGGGACCTACGAGCAGTACTTC
NA,NA,TRBJ1-2,TRBV2,12,CASWGANYGYTF,TGTGCCAGCTGGGGGGCTAACTATGGCTACACCTTC
TRBD1,NA,TRBJ1-2,TRBV11-2,17,CASSPRQGGQSNYGYTF,TGTGCCAGCAGCCCAAGACAGGGTGGGCAGTCTAACTATGGCTACACCTTC
NA,NA,TRBJ1-2,TRBV10-3,13,CAISESFLYGYTF,TGTGCCATCAGTGAGTCTTTTCTCTATGGCTACACCTTC
NA,NA,TRBJ2-3,TRBV6-5,13,CASRGTSTDTQYF,TGTGCCAGCAGGGGGACAAGCACAGATACGCAGTATTTT
NA,NA,TRBJ2-1,TRBV10-3,13,CAISESRGNEQFF,TGTGCCATCAGTGAGTCTCGCGGCAATGAGCAGTTCTTC
NA,NA,TRBJ2-5,TRBV5-4,15,CASSPRDPSRETQYF,TGTGCCAGCAGCCCCCGGGACCCTTCCCGGGAGACCCAGTACTTC
TRBD1,NA,TRBJ2-1,TRBV29-1,13,CSVGGQTYNEQFF,TGCAGCGTTGGGGGACAGACCTACAATGAGCAGTTCTTC
NA,NA,TRBJ2-1,TRBV10-2,15,CASRRGDSSYNEQFF,TGCGCCAGCAGGAGAGGGGATAGCTCCTACAATGAGCAGTTCTTC
NA,NA,TRBJ2-3,TRBV29-1,12,CSVSGARDTQYF,TGCAGCGTTTCGGGGGCGCGGGATACGCAGTATTTT
TRBD1,few,TRBJ2-2,TRBV30,17,CAWSWTGSLGDTGELFF,TGTGCCTGGTCGTGGACAGGATCCCTCGGGGACACCGGGGAGCTGTTTTTT
NA,NA,TRBJ1-5,TRBV12-3/TRBV12-4,13,CASRIREAQPQHF,TGTGCCAGCAGAATCAGGGAAGCTCAGCCCCAGCATTTT
TRBD1,NA,TRBJ2-7,TRBV7-8,14,CASKEQGGPYEQYF,TGTGCCAGCAAAGAACAGGGGGGTCCCTACGAGCAGTACTTC
NA,NA,TRBJ1-1,TRBV4-1,13,CASSFDRSPEAFF,TGCGCCAGCAGCTTTGACCGCAGTCCTGAAGCTTTCTTT
NA,NA,TRBJ2-7,TRBV18,14,CASSLITDTYEQYF,TGTGCCAGCTCACTGATAACAGATACCTACGAGCAGTACTTC
TRBD2,NA,TRBJ2-5,TRBV3-1/TRBV3-2,16,CASSPPMREGPETQYF,TGTGCCAGCAGCCCCCCCATGAGGGAGGGCCCTGAGACCCAGTACTTC
NA,NA,TRBJ1-2,TRBV10-3,13,CASQGEEVYGYTF,TGTGCCTCACAGGGTGAGGAAGTCTATGGCTACACCTTC
NA,once,TRBJ2-1,TRBV27,17,CASSFDTGVGSYNEQFF,TGTGCCAGCAGTTTCGACACGGGAGTGGGATCCTACAATGAGCAGTTCTTC
NA,NA,TRBJ2-6,TRBV27,13,CATGHSGANVLTF,TGTGCCACCGGACACTCTGGGGCCAACGTCCTGACTTTC
TRBD2,few,TRBJ2-2,TRBV13,15,CASSIRLAGTGELFF,TGTGCCAGCAGCATTCGACTAGCGGGGACCGGGGAGCTGTTTTTT
TRBD1,few,TRBJ1-2,TRBV5-4,13,CASSTGQAYGYTF,TGTGCCAGCAGCACGGGACAGGCCTATGGCTACACCTTC
NA,NA,TRBJ1-4,TRBV3-1/TRBV3-2,21,CASSQVRYQEKDRLGVVGLFF,TGTGCCAGCAGCCAAGTGCGTTACCAGGAAAAAGACCGTCTTGGGGTCGTGGGGCTGTTTTTT
TRBD2,once,TRBJ2-5,TRBV20-1,14,CSASIAGAGETQYF,TGCAGTGCTAGTATAGCGGGAGCGGGAGAGACCCAGTACTTC
NA,NA,TRBJ1-5,TRBV4-2,13,CASSQDLTESQHF,TGTGCCAGCAGCCAAGATCTCACGGAGTCCCAGCATTTT
TRBD2,NA,TRBJ2-5,TRBV7-9,16,CASSANPGLAVETQYF,TGTGCCAGCAGCGCCAACCCGGGACTAGCGGTAGAGACCCAGTACTTC